This is a list of T cell receptor beta chains from one sample in a study of cytomegalovirus exposure and HLA in healthy donors. Only in-frame clones appear in the TCRdb table, and some are missing; sequencing was by immunoSEQ multiplex PCR. The sample consists of 71,000 or so clones, 94% of them appearing once. The sequencing input was PBMCs. These receptors were taken from a woman aged 18-29 years in good health and CMV-seronegative. CDR3s leave out the opening cysteine and the closing phenylalanine or tryptophan. For some rows the clone size is stated as once, few or many, or as a class when expanded; others skip it.

.	TRBV30	TRBJ2-2	ACLRNTGELF
.	TRBV19	TRBJ1-2	ASTPPAYKIDYT
.	TRBV10-3	TRBJ1-2	AIGGDRTYGYT
.	TRBV29-1	TRBJ2-1	SVEARGIDEQF
.	TRBV4-3	TRBJ1-1	ASSPGQGVMNTEAF
.	TRBV30	TRBJ1-2	AWSVLRQGGDYGYT
.	TRBV7-6	TRBJ2-7	ASSAGLAGGVYEQY
.	TRBV27	TRBJ2-3	ASSLRATDTQY
.	TRBV4-1	TRBJ2-5	ASSHLQGALETQY
.	TRBV9	TRBJ2-2	ASSRSGGVDTGELF
.	TRBV19	TRBJ2-7	ASSSTWGGTYEQY
.	TRBV10-3	TRBJ2-2	AISGLAGGPGTGELF
.	TRBV12-5	TRBJ2-7	ASGFKGATYEQY
.	TRBV7-2	TRBJ2-7	ASSPVPGGDGTYEQY
.	TRBV7-9	TRBJ2-5	ASSFPLAAGLAWETQY
.	TRBV11-3	TRBJ2-5	ASSHPGQQETQY
.	TRBV30	TRBJ2-7	AWSPGGTVSYEQY
once	TRBV9	TRBJ2-3	ASSVGTGSSTDTQY
.	TRBV6-1	TRBJ1-2	ASSDREGGGYT
once	TRBV28	TRBJ1-2	ASSSDSTPYGYT
.	TRBV7-9	TRBJ1-4	ASSTKGTGETATNEKLF
.	TRBV30	TRBJ2-5	AWSPNQTGSGGPFPYQETQY
.	TRBV2	TRBJ2-1	ASSESGTGGFNEQF
.	TRBV7-9	TRBJ2-2	ASSLTSGTAANTGELF
.	TRBV7-2	TRBJ2-7	ASRESPGFDYEQY
.	TRBV5-1	TRBJ1-5	ASSLERASQPQH
.	TRBV7-9	TRBJ1-1	ASSNRDRGNTEAF
.	TRBV11-3	TRBJ1-2	ASSHHRATGYT
.	TRBV9	TRBJ1-1	ASSSRTGGNTEAF
.	TRBV27	TRBJ2-7	ASSRGTGGNEQY
.	TRBV5-1	TRBJ2-3	ASRQGDGDTQY
.	TRBV5-6	.	ASSLGGQNYEQY
.	TRBV27	TRBJ2-1	ASNELLTPGGPYNEQF
.	TRBV6-5	TRBJ1-1	ASSYLGQVPSEAF
once	TRBV11-2	TRBJ2-7	ASSPTGTGGYEQY
.	TRBV10-3	TRBJ2-1	AISLGWEVYNEQF
.	TRBV6-4	TRBJ2-3	ASSDLGQSSTDTQY
.	TRBV30	TRBJ2-1	AWSHRASGISSYNEQF
.	TRBV5-1	TRBJ2-2	ASSFRDRDTGELF
.	TRBV30	TRBJ1-4	AWSRLQGFGEKLF
.	TRBV5-5	TRBJ1-5	ASSPGTGYYQPQH
.	TRBV7-9	TRBJ2-6	ASNLIGSSGANVLT
.	TRBV7-6	TRBJ2-1	ASSFLVGVYNEQF
.	TRBV4-1	TRBJ2-1	ASSQGSGEGKF
.	TRBV5-6	TRBJ2-7	ASSLVAGTSA
once	TRBV2	TRBJ2-5	ASSTDRGLPWETQY
.	TRBV6-6	TRBJ1-6	ASSPDRAKTSPLH
.	TRBV7-6	TRBJ2-3	ASSLGDRRTDTQY
.	TRBV6-5	TRBJ1-5	ASSTGAGQPQH
.	TRBV19	TRBJ1-6	ASSSGQGYNSPLH
.	TRBV4-3	TRBJ2-1	ASSPRTSGAHNEQF